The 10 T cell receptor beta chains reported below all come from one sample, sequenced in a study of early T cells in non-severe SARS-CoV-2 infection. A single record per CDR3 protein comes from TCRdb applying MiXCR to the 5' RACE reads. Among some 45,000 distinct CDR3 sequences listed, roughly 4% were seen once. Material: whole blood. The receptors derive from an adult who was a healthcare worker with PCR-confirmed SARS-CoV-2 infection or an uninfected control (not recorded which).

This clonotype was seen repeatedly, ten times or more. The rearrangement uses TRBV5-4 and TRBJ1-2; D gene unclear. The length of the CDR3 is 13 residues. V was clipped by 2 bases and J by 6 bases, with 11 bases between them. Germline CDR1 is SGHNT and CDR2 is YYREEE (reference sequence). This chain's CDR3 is CASSFGRPDGYTF. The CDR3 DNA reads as TGTGCCAGCAGCTTCGGCAGGCCGGATGGCTACACCTTC. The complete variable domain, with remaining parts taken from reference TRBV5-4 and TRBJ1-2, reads ETGVTQSPTHLIKTRGQQVTLRCSSQSGHNTVSWYQQALGQGPQFIFQYYREEENGRGNFPPRFSGLQFPNYSSELNVNALELDDSALYLCASSFGRPDGYTFGSGTRLTVV.

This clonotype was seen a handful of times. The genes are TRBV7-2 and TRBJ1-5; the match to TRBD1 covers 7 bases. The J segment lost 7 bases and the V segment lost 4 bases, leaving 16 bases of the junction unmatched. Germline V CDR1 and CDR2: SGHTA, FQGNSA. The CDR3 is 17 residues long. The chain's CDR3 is CASSSKTGRDEYQPQHF. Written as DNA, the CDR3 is TGTGCCAGCAGCTCTAAGACAGGGCGGGACGAATACCAGCCCCAGCATTTT.

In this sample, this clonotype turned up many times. CDR3 amino acids: CASSERWAVAGGQETQYF. DNA for the CDR3: TGCGCCAGCAGTGAGAGGTGGGCTGTCGCGGGGGGCCAAGAGACCCAGTACTTC. The gene calls are TRBV10-2 and TRBJ2-5; 8 bases map to TRBD2. The CDR3 runs to 18 residues. The trim removed 2 bases at V and 1 base at J, leaving 12 bases unmatched. Germline values: CDR1 WSHSY, CDR2 SAAADI.

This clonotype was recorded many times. CDR3 residues: CASSMGADTQYF. CDR3 sequence (DNA): TGTGCCAGTAGTATGGGGGCGGATACGCAGTATTTT. This chain connects TRBV19 to TRBJ2-3; possibly TRBD1 for D (6 bases). Germline lookup yields CDR1 LNHDA and CDR2 SQIVND (reference sequence). Trimming shortened V by 3 bases and J by 6 bases, and 7 bases separated the two germline ends. CDR3 length: 12 residues.

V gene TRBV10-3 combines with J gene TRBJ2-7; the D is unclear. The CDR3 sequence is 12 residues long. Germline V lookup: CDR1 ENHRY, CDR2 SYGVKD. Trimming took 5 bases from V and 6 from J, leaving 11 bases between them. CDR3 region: CAISLAAREQYF. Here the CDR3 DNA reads TGTGCCATCAGTCTCGCGGCTCGCGAGCAGTACTTC.

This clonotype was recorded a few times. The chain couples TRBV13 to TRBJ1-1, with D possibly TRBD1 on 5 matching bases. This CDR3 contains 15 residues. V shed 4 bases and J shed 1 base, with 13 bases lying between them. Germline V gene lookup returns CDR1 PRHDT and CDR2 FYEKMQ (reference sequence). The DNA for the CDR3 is TGTGCCAGCAGCTCCCCTTTGACAGCGAACACTGAAGCTTTCTTT. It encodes CASSSPLTANTEAFF.

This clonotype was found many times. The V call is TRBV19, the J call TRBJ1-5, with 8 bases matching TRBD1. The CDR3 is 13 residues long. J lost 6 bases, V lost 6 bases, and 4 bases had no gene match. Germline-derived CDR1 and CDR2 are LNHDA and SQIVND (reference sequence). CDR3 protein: CASSPTGGQPQHF. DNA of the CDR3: TGTGCCAGTAGCCCCACAGGGGGTCAGCCCCAGCATTTT.

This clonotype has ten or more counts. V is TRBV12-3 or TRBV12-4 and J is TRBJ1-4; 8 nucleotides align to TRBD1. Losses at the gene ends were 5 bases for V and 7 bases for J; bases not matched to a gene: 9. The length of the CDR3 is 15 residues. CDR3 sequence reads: CASSPRRTGSEKLFF. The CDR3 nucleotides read TGTGCCAGCAGTCCTAGGCGGACAGGGAGTGAAAAACTGTTTTTT.

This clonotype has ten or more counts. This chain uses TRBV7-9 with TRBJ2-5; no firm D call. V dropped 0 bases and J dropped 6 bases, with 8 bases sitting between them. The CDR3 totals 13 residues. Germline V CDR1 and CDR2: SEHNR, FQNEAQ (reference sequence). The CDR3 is CASSLASKKTQYF. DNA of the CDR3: TGTGCCAGCAGCTTAGCGTCAAAAAAGACCCAGTACTTC.

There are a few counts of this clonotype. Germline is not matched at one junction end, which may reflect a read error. The CDR3 reads CVSSPNPETGNTEAFF. CDR3 in DNA: TGTGTCAGCAGCCCCAACCCTGAGACAGGGAACACTGAAGCTTTCTTT. The V call is TRBV5-4, the J call TRBJ1-1; the D gene is possibly TRBD1 (6 bases). The CDR3 spans 16 residues. Germline lookup yields CDR1 SGHNT and CDR2 YYREEE (reference sequence). The whole variable domain, filled in from reference TRBV5-4 and TRBJ1-1, reads ETGVTQSPTHLIKTRGQQVTLRCSSQSGHNTVSWYQQALGQGPQFIFQYYREEENGRGNFPPRFSGLQFPNYSSELNVNALELDDSALYLCVSSPNPETGNTEAFFGQGTRLTVV.